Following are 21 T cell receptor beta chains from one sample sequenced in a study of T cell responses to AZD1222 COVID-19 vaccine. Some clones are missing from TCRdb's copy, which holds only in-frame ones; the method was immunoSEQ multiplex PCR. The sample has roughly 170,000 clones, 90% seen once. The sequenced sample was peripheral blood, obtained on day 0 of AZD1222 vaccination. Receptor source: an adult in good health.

CDR3 in DNA: TGCGCCAGCAGCCAAGGGGGAACTAGCGGGGGCTACACCGGGGAGCTGTTTTTT. Amino acids: CASSQGGTSGGYTGELFF. This chain joins TRBV4-3 and TRBJ2-2; 11 bases match TRBD2. Germline assignment: CDR1 LGHNA and CDR2 YSLEER. This CDR3 spans 18 amino acids. With V trimmed by 1 base and J by 3 bases, 7 bases remained unmatched.

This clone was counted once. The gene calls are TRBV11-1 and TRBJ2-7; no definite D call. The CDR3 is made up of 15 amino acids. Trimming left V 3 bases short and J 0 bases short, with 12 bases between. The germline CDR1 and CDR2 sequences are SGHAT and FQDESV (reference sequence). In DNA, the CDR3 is TGTGCCAGCAGCTTCTTCGCGGTTATCTCCTACGAGCAGTACTTC. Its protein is CASSFFAVISYEQYF.

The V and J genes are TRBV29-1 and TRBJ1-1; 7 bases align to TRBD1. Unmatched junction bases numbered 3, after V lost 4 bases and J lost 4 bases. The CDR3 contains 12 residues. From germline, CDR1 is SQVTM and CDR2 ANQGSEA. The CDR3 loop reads CSVVRDSTEAFF. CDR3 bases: TGCAGCGTTGTCCGGGACAGCACTGAAGCTTTCTTT.

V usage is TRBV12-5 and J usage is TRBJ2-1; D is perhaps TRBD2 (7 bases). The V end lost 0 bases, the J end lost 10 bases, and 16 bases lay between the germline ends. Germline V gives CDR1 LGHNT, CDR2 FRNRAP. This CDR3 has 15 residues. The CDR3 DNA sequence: TGTGCTAGTGGTTTGGTAGATCGGGGGGCTGGAGAGCAGTTCTTC. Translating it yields CASGLVDRGAGEQFF.

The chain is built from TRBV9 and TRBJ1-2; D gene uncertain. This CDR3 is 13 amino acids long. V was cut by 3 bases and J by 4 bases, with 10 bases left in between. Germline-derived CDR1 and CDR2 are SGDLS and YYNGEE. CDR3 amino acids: CASSGVAGYGYTF. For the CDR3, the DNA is TGTGCCAGCAGCGGGGTGGCAGGCTATGGCTACACCTTC.

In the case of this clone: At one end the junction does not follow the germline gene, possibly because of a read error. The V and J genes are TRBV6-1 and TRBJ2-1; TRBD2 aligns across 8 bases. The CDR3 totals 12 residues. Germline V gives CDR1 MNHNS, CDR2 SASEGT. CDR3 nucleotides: TGTGCCAGCAGTGAAGGGCGGGGGGCCGTGCTCTTC. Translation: CASSEGRGAVLF.

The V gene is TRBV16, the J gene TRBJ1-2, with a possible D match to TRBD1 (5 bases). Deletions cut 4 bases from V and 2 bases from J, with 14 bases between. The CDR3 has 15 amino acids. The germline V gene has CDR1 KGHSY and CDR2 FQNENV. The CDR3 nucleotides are TGTGCCAGCAGCCCGCGCCGGGACGGAAACTATGGCTACACCTTC. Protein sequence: CASSPRRDGNYGYTF.

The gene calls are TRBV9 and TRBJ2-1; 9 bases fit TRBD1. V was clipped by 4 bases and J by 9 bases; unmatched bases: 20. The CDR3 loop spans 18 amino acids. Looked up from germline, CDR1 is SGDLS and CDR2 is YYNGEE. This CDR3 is CASSPHHRTGGAAGEQFF. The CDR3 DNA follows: TGTGCCAGCAGCCCACACCATCGAACAGGGGGCGCAGCAGGTGAGCAGTTCTTC.

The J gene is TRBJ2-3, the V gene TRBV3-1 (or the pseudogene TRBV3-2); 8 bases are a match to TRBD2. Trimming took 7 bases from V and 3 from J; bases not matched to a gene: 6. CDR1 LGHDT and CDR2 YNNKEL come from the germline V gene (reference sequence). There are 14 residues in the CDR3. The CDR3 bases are TGTGCCAGCACCCCGGGACTAGTAACAGATACGCAGTATTTT. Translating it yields CASTPGLVTDTQYF.

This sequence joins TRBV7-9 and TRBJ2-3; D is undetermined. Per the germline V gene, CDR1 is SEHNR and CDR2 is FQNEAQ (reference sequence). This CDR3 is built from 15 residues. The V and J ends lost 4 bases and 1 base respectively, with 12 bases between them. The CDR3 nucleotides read TGTGCCAGCAGCTCAGATGGCACACGCACAGATACGCAGTATTTT. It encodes CASSSDGTRTDTQYF.

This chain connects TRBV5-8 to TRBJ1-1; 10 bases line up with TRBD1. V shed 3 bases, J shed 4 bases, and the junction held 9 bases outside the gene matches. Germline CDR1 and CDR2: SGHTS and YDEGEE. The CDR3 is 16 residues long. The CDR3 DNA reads TGTGCCAGCAGCTGGCCCGGGACAGGGGCGGGCACTGAAGCTTTCTTT. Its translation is CASSWPGTGAGTEAFF. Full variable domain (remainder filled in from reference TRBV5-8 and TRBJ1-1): EAGVTQSPTHLIKTRGQQATLRCSPISGHTSVYWYQQALGLGLQFLLWYDEGEERNRGNFPPRFSGRQFPNYSSELNVNALELEDSALYLCASSWPGTGAGTEAFFGQGTRLTVV.

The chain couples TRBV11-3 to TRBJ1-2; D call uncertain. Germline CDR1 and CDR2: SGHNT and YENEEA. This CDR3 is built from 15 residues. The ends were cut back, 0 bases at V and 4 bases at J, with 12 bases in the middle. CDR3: CASSLDGRYSYGYTF. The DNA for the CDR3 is TGTGCCAGCAGCTTAGATGGCCGCTACTCCTATGGCTACACCTTC.

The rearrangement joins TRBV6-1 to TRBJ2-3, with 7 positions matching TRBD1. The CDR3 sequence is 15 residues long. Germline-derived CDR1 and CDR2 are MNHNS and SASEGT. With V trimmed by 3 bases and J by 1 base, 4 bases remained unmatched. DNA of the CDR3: TGTGCCAGCAGTGACCGACAGGGCGGCACAGATACGCAGTATTTT. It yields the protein CASSDRQGGTDTQYF.

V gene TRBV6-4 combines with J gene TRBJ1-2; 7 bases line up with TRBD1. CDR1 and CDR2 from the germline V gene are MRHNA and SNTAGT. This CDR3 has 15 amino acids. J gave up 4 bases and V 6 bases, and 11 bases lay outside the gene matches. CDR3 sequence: CASSPGGENLYGYTF. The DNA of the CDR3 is TGTGCCAGCAGCCCAGGGGGGGAGAACCTCTATGGCTACACCTTC.

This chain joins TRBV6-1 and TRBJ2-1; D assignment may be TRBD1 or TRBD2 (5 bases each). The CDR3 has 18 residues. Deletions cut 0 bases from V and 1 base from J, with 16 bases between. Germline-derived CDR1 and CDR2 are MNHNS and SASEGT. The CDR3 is CASSEASNRDASYNEQFF. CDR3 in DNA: TGTGCCAGCAGTGAAGCCAGTAACCGGGACGCATCCTACAATGAGCAGTTCTTC.

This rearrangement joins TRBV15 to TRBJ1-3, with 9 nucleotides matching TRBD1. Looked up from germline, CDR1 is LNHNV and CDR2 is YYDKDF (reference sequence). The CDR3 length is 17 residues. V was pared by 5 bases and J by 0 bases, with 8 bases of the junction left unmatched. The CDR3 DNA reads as TGTGCCACCAGCGCCGGGACAGGGCACCTCTCTGGAAACACCATATATTTT. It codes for CATSAGTGHLSGNTIYF.

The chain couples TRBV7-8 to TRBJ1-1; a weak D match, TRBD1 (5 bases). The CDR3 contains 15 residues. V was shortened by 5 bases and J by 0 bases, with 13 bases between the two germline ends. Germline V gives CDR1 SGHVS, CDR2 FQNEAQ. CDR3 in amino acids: CASSDRQSLNTEAFF. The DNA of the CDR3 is TGTGCCAGCAGCGATCGACAGAGCCTGAACACTGAAGCTTTCTTT.

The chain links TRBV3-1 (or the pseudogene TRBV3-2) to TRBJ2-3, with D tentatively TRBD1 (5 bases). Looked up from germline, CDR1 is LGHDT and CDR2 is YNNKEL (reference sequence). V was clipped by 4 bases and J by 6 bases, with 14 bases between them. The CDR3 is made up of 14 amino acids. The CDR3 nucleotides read TGTGCCAGCAGCCCCGGACACGGCCGGGATACGCAGTATTTT. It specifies CASSPGHGRDTQYF.

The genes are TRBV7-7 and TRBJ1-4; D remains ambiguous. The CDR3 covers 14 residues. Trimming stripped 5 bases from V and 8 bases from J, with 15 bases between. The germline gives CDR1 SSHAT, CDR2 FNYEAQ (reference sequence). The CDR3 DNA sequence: TGTGCCAGCAGCCCTAGTAGGGTTGCCGAAAAACTGTTTTTT. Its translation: CASSPSRVAEKLFF.

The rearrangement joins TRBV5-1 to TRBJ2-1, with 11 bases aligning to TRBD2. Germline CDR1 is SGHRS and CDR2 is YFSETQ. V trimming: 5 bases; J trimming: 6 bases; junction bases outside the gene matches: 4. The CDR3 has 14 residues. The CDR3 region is CASREGTSGNEQFF. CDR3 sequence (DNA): TGCGCCAGCAGAGAAGGGACTAGCGGCAATGAGCAGTTCTTC.

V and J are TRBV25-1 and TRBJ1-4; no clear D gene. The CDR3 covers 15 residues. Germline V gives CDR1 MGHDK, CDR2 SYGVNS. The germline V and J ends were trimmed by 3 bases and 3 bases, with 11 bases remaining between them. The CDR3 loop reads CASSDQPLANEKLFF. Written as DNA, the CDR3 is TGTGCCAGCAGTGACCAGCCCTTGGCTAATGAAAAACTGTTTTTT.